One T cell receptor beta chain is described in this entry. Its antigen is not known. Deep was the level at which the assay was run. Unsorted PBMC DNA went through sequencing on ten immunoSEQ deep assay plates. Libraries were prepared by immunoSEQ multiplex PCR; TCRdb keeps only in-frame clonotypes and omits some of them. The profile shows nearly 500,000 clones, approximately 80% of them singletons. This record belongs to a study of shared clonotypes between healthy human individuals. Study-wide results and caveats: Clonotype sharing among donors was expected to depend on sequencing depth. Specimens sampled were limited to blood, with tissue repertoires likely differing.

Per germline, CDR1 MNHEY and CDR2 SVGAGI. The V end was cut by 2 bases, the J end by 5 bases, with 7 bases between. CDR3 length: 13 residues. Specimen: PBMCs. This sequence was found in a woman in her forties in good health. Some clones in this sample may be carry-over from other donors' samples. The chain recombines TRBV6-5 with TRBJ1-3; D unclear. The CDR3 DNA sequence: TGTGCCAGCAGTTACAGCAGCAGAAACACCATATATTTT. Amino acid sequence: CASSYSSRNTIYF.